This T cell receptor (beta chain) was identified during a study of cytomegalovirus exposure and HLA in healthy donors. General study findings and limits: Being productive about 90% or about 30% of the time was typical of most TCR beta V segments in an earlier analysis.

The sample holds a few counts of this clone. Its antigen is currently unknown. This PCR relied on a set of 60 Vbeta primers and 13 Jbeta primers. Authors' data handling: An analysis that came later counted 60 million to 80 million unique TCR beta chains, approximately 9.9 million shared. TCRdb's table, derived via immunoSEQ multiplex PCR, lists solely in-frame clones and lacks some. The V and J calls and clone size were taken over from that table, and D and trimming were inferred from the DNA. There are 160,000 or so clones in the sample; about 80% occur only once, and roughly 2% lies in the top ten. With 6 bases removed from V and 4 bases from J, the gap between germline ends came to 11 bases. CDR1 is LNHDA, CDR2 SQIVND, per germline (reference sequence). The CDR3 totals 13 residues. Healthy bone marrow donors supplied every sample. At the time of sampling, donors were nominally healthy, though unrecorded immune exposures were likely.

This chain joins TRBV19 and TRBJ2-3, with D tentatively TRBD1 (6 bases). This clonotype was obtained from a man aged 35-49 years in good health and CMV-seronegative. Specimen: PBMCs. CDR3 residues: CASRGDIADTQYF. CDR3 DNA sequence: TGTGCCAGTAGAGGGGACATCGCAGATACGCAGTATTTT.